Below, one T cell receptor beta chain is given with its context. The antigen remains unidentified. Autoimmune disease history or systemic immunosuppression led to patients being barred. The sample comes from a study of OX40 agonist ivuxolimab in advanced cancers. Study-level background: The treatment was a fully human IgG2 OX40 agonist, ivuxolimab. Findings of the study overall: Compared with CD4+, CD8+ T cells on average had more expanded clones.

The CDR3 runs 16 residues. Germline CDR1 is SGHDT and CDR2 is YYEEEE. After removal of 4 bases from V and 1 base from J, the junction contained 9 bases not matched to a gene. Data came from immunoSEQ multiplex PCR; TCRdb stores just in-frame clones and leaves some out. The table has 65,000 to 95,000 clones, around 83% seen once. The clonotype originates from an adult with an advanced solid tumor such as melanoma, head and neck, liver or kidney cancer. This specimen consisted of CD4+ or CD8+ T cells sorted from blood, obtained in a trial of the OX40 agonist ivuxolimab. V usage is TRBV5-6 and J usage is TRBJ1-1; 8 bases are a match to TRBD1. The CDR3 sequence: CASSIWTGRGNTEAFF. DNA of the CDR3: TGTGCCAGCAGCATCTGGACAGGGAGGGGGAACACTGAAGCTTTCTTT.